The clone carrying this T cell receptor beta chain showed up many times. Its antigen remains unknown. Between the trimmed V and J ends, which lost 1 base and 10 bases, there was a span of 7 bases. The CDR3 covers 11 residues. Looked up from germline, CDR1 is SEHNR and CDR2 is FQNEAQ (reference sequence). Unique molecular identifiers were incorporated into the prepared TCRbeta library. TCRdb reprocessed the PCR reads via MiXCR and lists one record per CDR3 protein. Here the sample spans 60,000 to 100,000 distinct CDR3 sequences, 15% to 20% being singletons. This entry belongs to a study of T-cell reconstitution after alpha-beta-depleted transplantation in children. Study outcomes and limitations: T-cell numbers and diversity, one year after transplant, stemmed largely from T cells that were newly produced. Several patients had high TCRbeta diversity at day 60; it came from surviving recipient T cells and thymic progenitors. Two months or so post-transplant, alpha-beta T cells reportedly derived from several hundred expanded graft clones.

The genes are TRBV7-9 and TRBJ1-2; D gene uncertain. Specimen: PBMCs, mostly from graft donor cells, collected 360 days after TCRalphabeta/CD19-depleted stem cell transplant. The sequence was collected from a male patient aged 2 to 9 who had a stem cell transplant for acute lymphoblastic leukemia, so the T cells may come from the graft donor. In DNA form, the CDR3 reads TGTGCCAGCAGCTTAGGTCGGGACTACACCTTC. Amino acid sequence: CASSLGRDYTF.